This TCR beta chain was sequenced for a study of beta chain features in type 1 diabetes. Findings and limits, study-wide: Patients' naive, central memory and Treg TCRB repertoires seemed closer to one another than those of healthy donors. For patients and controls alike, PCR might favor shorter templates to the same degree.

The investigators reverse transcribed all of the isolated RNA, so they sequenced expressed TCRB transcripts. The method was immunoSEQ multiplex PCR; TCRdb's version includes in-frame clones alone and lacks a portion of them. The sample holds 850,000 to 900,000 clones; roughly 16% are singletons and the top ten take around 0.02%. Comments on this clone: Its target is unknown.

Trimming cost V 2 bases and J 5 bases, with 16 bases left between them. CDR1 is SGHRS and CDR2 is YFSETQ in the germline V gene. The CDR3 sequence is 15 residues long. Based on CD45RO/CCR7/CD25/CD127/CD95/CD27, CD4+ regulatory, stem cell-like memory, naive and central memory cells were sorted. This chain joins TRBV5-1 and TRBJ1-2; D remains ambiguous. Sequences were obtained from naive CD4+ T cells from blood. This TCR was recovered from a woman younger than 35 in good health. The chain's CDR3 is CASSFGSISFYGYTF. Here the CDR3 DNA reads TGCGCCAGCAGCTTCGGGTCAATTTCCTTTTATGGCTACACCTTC.